This T cell receptor (beta chain) was found in a study of immune cell composition in non-small cell lung cancer (TCRdb year 2017). With respect to the entire study: Histologic subtype was assigned using H&E plus p63, CK5, Napsin A and TTF-1 immunohistochemistry, mainly lung adenocarcinoma or squamous cell carcinoma. A few tumour specimens with TCR-beta data were rare histological subtypes and were excluded from the subtype comparisons. TCR-beta sequencing (Adaptive Biotechnologies) was performed on about 37 paired NSCLC tumour and non-adjacent lung specimens plus 26 tumour-only specimens. For supplementary cohort #1, made up of nine to ten lung adenocarcinoma cases, paired tumour/lung TCR-beta sequencing was done and TIL populations were generated so that tumour reactivity could be assessed. Study-level results and caveats: Compared with lung adenocarcinoma tumours, lung squamous cell carcinoma showed significantly higher Top 10 clone scores and productive clonality. The reactivity cohort included only 10 or so cases, and whether tumour-reactive clones share sequences with the dominant in vivo tumour-associated clones was not shown. In 10 adenocarcinoma cases, maximal tumour-associated clone frequency correlated strongly with TIL tumour reactivity, whereas overall clonality did not. No significant correlation was found between smoking pack-years and tumour TCR-beta clonality. Nearly half of NSCLC cases had tumour-associated clones >0.5%, found in about 36% of adenocarcinomas compared with around 75% of squamous carcinomas.

CDR1 and CDR2 (SGHTS, YDEGEE) derive from the germline V gene. The junction shows trimming of 1 base on V and 7 bases on J, plus 11 bases between the germline ends. Counted from cysteine to phenylalanine, this CDR3 has 14 amino acids. This entry keeps only the CDR3 DNA: 42 bases, framed from base 1. From frozen aliquots of unsorted single-cell suspensions, genomic DNA was isolated using the QIAamp DNA kit. Surgically resected non-small cell lung cancer tissue was used for the tumour samples. Tissues arrived within 2 hours after resection and were immediately processed into single-cell suspensions. Tissue was broken up mechanically, digested enzymatically with DNase I, collagenase I and hyaluronidase for under 35 minutes at 37 degrees C, and then filtered and RBC-lysed. With regard to this clone: Its antigen target is currently unknown. Qualities for individual bases were not recorded, and no much larger clone is one base off.

A two-step multiplex PCR was used to amplify TCR-beta CDR3 regions from genomic DNA, and Illumina-compatible adaptors were added in the second step. TCR-beta immunosequencing was performed on an Illumina platform as a commercial immunoSEQ service. Per the authors' processing: Repertoires were described by productive clonality and by Top 10 Clones, which is the percentage of T-cell templates coming from the ten most frequent sequences. Productive clonality ranged from 0 to 1, with 1 indicating a monoclonal population. Sequences comprising at least 0.1% of tumour T-cell templates but absent from matched non-adjacent lung were defined as tumour-associated clones and were identified via log10 scatter plots. Analyses were done in GraphPad Prism7 and R, with Student's t-tests for two-group comparisons, ANOVA for stages, and linear regression for relationships. As stored in TCRdb, this immuneACCESS dataset retains in-frame rearrangements with V and J assigned. A fraction of the clones does not appear; measured against another copy, unresolved V genes explain less than half of the discrepancy, and the remainder lacks a known reason. V, J and clone size are taken as reported in that table, and D and trimming were inferred from the DNA itself. The sample has some 1,500 clones on record, about four fifths of them singletons. The ten largest clones capture 9.9% of the sample.

The sample taken for sequencing was lung tumor tissue. Here the chain combines TRBV5-8 and TRBJ1-4, with no confidently assigned D gene. The TCR originated in a human donor with non-small cell lung cancer. In nucleotide form, the sequence is TGTGCCAGCAGCTTGAGAGGGTTCGGTGAAAAACTGTTTTTT. This is translated as CASSLRGFGEKLFF.